The 25 T cell receptor beta chains below were found in one sample sequenced in a study of monozygotic twins with inflammatory bowel disease. TCRdb reprocessed the 5' RACE reads and stores each CDR3 protein as one record, lacking DNA. This sample's table has about 160,000 distinct CDR3 sequences. Material: blood. The receptors were sampled from a human donor with ulcerative colitis or Crohn's disease, or a healthy co-twin of an affected twin (not recorded which).

The J gene is TRBJ2-1, the V gene TRBV20-1. The germline V gene encodes CDR1 DFQATT and CDR2 SNEGSKA (reference sequence). CDR3 length equals 11 residues. CDR3 region: CSVGSSHEQFF.

The chain's CDR3 is CASSLTGTENTEAFF. The genes are TRBV7-3 and TRBJ1-1; TCRdb designates TRBD1, a call that cannot be tested without DNA. The CDR3 has 15 amino acids. In germline, CDR1 is SGHTA, CDR2 FQGTGA. The full variable domain, in which reference TRBV7-3 and TRBJ1-1 provide the parts outside the CDR3, is GAGVSQTPSNKVTEKGKYVELRCDPISGHTALYWYRQSLGQGPEFLIYFQGTGAADDSGLPNDRFFAVRPEGSVSTLKIQRTERGDSAVYLCASSLTGTENTEAFFGQGTRLTVV.

The chain links TRBV4-1 to TRBJ2-1; TCRdb's D call of TRBD2 is untestable without DNA. The germline gives CDR1 MGHRA, CDR2 YSYEKL. This CDR3 region has 16 residues. The CDR3 loop is CASSQALGLESNEQFF.

This chain joins TRBV5-4 and TRBJ2-7; as DNA is missing, the TRBD1 call by TCRdb cannot be tested. The CDR3 runs 14 residues. CDR1 SGHNT and CDR2 YYREEE come from the germline V gene (reference sequence). The CDR3 here is CASSRQPDNYEQYF.

CDR3: CSARDHLTSGYSYEQYF. The chain couples TRBV20-1 to TRBJ2-7; with no DNA, the TCRdb D assignment of TRBD2 cannot be verified. CDR3 length equals 17 residues. The germline V gene encodes CDR1 DFQATT and CDR2 SNEGSKA (reference sequence).

This CDR3 reads CASSPSGIPYEQYF. The chain combines TRBV18 with TRBJ2-7. Germline-derived CDR1 and CDR2 are KGHSH and LQKENI. This CDR3 contains 14 residues.

The chain joins TRBV25-1 to TRBJ1-3. The CDR3 consists of 15 residues. Germline CDR1 is MGHDK and CDR2 is SYGVNS. The CDR3 reads CASSDGLTSGNTIYF. Full variable domain (remainder filled in from reference TRBV25-1 and TRBJ1-3): EADIYQTPRYLVIGTGKKITLECSQTMGHDKMYWYQQDPGMELHLIHYSYGVNSTEKGDLSSESTVSRIRTEHFPLTLESARPSHTSQYLCASSDGLTSGNTIYFGEGSWLTVV.

The chain links TRBV4-3 to TRBJ2-7; TCRdb designates TRBD2, a call that cannot be tested without DNA. In germline, CDR1 is LGHNA, CDR2 YSLEER. CDR3 size: 14 residues. This CDR3 reads CASSPSDSSYEQYF.

The chain uses TRBV19 and TRBJ1-4. The CDR3 runs to 13 residues. CDR1 and CDR2 from the germline V gene are LNHDA and SQIVND (reference sequence). The CDR3 spells CASKGRGIEKLFF.

The chain joins TRBV5-1 to TRBJ2-1; lacking DNA, the TRBD1 call made by TCRdb goes unchecked. There are 14 residues in the CDR3. CDR1 is SGHRS and CDR2 is YFSETQ in the germline V gene. The CDR3 region is CASSLERQGPEQFF.

This chain joins TRBV20-1 and TRBJ1-6. CDR3 size: 13 residues. CDR1 is DFQATT, CDR2 SNEGSKA, per germline (reference sequence). The chain's CDR3 is CSARGGNNSPLHF.

The chain links TRBV7-8 to TRBJ1-5; TCRdb's D call, TRBD1, is unchecked because there is no DNA. This CDR3 region has 14 residues. Per the germline V gene, CDR1 is SGHVS and CDR2 is FQNEAQ. This chain's CDR3 is CASSYDRGNQPQHF.

The V gene is TRBV20-1, the J gene TRBJ2-1; TCRdb calls TRBD1, which cannot be checked without DNA. Per the germline V gene, CDR1 is DFQATT and CDR2 is SNEGSKA (reference sequence). This CDR3 has 14 residues. This CDR3 reads CSARDEDNYNEQFF.

The chain has TRBV7-3 and TRBJ2-6. Germline CDR1 SGHTA, CDR2 FQGTGA. This CDR3 contains 16 residues. CDR3: CASSFSGGSGANVLTF.

The chain couples TRBV24-1 to TRBJ2-5; the D call of TRBD1 rests on TCRdb alone, since no DNA is present to check it. Germline-derived CDR1 and CDR2 are KGHDR and SFDVKD. The CDR3 totals 14 residues. The CDR3 sequence is CATSDRTGIETQYF.

The chain combines TRBV5-1 with TRBJ2-6. The CDR3 extends over 16 amino acids. The germline V gene encodes CDR1 SGHRS and CDR2 YFSETQ. CDR3 in amino acids: CASSLIIGTGANVLTF.

V gene TRBV20-1 combines with J gene TRBJ2-1; TCRdb's D call of TRBD1 is untestable without DNA. The CDR3 extends over 18 amino acids. Germline V gives CDR1 DFQATT, CDR2 SNEGSKA (reference sequence). CDR3 loop: CSAKTVPLGVNLLNEQFF.

The chain recombines TRBV5-1 with TRBJ2-2; TCRdb returns TRBD1, unconfirmable since there is no DNA. Germline CDR1 is SGHRS and CDR2 is YFSETQ. There are 16 residues in the CDR3. The CDR3 protein is CASEGSPTANTGELFF.

This chain joins TRBV11-2 and TRBJ2-3; TCRdb lists TRBD2, though no DNA is available to test this call. The CDR3 loop spans 17 amino acids. CDR1 and CDR2 (germline): SGHAT, FQNNGV. The CDR3 spells CASSSPREGGSTDTQYF.

J is TRBJ1-2 and V is TRBV20-1. CDR1 and CDR2 from the germline V gene are DFQATT and SNEGSKA (reference sequence). The CDR3 sequence is 12 residues long. CDR3 protein: CSAKDRLYGYTF.

The V and J genes are TRBV7-3 and TRBJ2-1; TCRdb's D call of TRBD2 is untestable without DNA. The CDR3 is 15 residues long. From germline, CDR1 is SGHTA and CDR2 FQGTGA. CDR3 loop: CASSWGLAGGSEQFF.

The rearrangement uses TRBV9 and TRBJ2-2; the TCRdb D gene call, TRBD1, has no DNA to confirm it. The CDR3 has 17 amino acids. Germline CDR1 SGDLS, CDR2 YYNGEE. This chain's CDR3 is CASSVATWRPAAGELFF.

V gene TRBV5-1 combines with J gene TRBJ1-1; as DNA is missing, the TRBD1 call by TCRdb cannot be tested. The CDR3 totals 14 residues. From germline, CDR1 is SGHRS and CDR2 YFSETQ. The CDR3 spells CASSLTAQGGGAFF.

The chain links TRBV11-2 to TRBJ2-1. This CDR3 region has 16 residues. The germline CDR1 and CDR2 sequences are SGHAT and FQNNGV. CDR3 in amino acids: CASSTTLSSSYNEQFF.

The chain joins TRBV4-3 to TRBJ1-5. The CDR3 loop spans 15 amino acids. Germline CDR1 and CDR2: LGHNA and YSLEER. This CDR3 reads CASSQDLGGHQPQHF.